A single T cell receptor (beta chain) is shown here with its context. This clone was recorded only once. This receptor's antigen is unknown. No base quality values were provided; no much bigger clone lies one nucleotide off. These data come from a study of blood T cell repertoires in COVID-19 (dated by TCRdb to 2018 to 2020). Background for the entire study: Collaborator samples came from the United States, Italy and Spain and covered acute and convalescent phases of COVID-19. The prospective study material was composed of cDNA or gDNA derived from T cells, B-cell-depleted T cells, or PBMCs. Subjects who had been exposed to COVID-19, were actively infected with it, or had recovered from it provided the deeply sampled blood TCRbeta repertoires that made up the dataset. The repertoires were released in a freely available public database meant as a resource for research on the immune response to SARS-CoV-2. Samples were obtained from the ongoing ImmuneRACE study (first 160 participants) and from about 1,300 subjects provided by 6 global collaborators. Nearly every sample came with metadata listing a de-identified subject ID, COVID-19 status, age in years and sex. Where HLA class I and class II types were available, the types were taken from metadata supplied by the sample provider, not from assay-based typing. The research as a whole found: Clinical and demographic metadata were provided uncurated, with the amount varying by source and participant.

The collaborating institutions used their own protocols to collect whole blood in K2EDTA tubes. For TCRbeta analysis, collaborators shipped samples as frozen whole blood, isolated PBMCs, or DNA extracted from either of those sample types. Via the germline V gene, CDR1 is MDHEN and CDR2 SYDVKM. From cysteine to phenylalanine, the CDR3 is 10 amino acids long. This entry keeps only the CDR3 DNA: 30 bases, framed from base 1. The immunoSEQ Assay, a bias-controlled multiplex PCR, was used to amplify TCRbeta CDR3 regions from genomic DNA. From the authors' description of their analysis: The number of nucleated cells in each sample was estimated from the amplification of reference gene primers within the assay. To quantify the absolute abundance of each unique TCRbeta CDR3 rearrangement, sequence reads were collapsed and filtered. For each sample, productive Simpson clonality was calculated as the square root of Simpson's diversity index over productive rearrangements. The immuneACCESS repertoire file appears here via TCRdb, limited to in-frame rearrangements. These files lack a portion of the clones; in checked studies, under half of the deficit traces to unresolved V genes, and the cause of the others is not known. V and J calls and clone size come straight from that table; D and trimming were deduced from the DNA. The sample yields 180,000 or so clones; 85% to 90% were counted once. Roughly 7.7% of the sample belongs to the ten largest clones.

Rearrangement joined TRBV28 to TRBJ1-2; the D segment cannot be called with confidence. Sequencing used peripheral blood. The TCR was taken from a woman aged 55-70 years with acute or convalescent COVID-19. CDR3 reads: CGLPGYGYTF. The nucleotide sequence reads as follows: TGTGGTCTCCCCGGGTATGGCTACACCTTC.